One sample yielded the 13 T cell receptor beta chains listed below, sequenced in a study of tumor-infiltrating lymphocytes in primary liver carcinoma. Making TCR beta cDNA involved approximately 480 ng total RNA and a constant-region primer. Three nested multiplex PCR rounds, a slightly modified ARM-PCR, produced the libraries for TCR beta. With TRBV1-TRBV30 forward primers and a C-beta reverse primer, the first two PCR rounds were run for 10 to 11 cycles each. TCRdb re-analysed the multiplex PCR reads in MiXCR, keeping a single row per CDR3 protein. The sample consists of 150,000 to 200,000 distinct CDR3 sequences, around four fifths of them appearing once. Co-extraction yielded RNA and DNA from around 20-30 mg of unsorted bulk tissue. Sequencing was done on a sample of tumor tissue from primary liver carcinoma. The receptors were gathered from a man aged 35-49 years with primary liver carcinoma and hepatitis B virus infection.

Worth noting for this clonotype: Relative to the germline gene, one junction end is altered; a read error may explain this. This chain connects TRBV29-1 to TRBJ1-3; D remains ambiguous. CDR3 length equals 14 residues. The germline gives CDR1 SQVTM, CDR2 ANQGSEA. DNA for the CDR3: TGCAGCGTAATAGGCCACGACTCTGGAAACACCTTATATTTT. This encodes CSVIGHDSGNTLYF.

Regarding this clonotype: A much larger clone differs by one base, so this may be a read error. The J gene is TRBJ2-1, the V gene TRBV28; D remains ambiguous. The CDR3 length is 16 residues. The germline gives CDR1 MDHEN, CDR2 SYDVKM. Trimming took 6 bases from V and 0 from J, leaving 15 bases between them. The CDR3 is CASSLDIRSSYNEQFF. CDR3 DNA: TGTGCCAGCAGCCTCGACATAAGGAGCTCCTACAATGAGCAGTTCTTC. The full variable domain, rest sourced from reference TRBV28 and TRBJ2-1, is DVKVTQSSRYLVKRTGEKVFLECVQDMDHENMFWYRQDPGLGLRLIYFSYDVKMKEKGDIPEGYSVSREKKERFSLILESASTNQTSMYLCASSLDIRSSYNEQFFGPGTRLTVL.

This clonotype came up many times. A read error may account for a junction end that differs from germline. The V gene is TRBV29-1, the J gene TRBJ2-1, with 11 bases fitting TRBD2. This CDR3 is 14 amino acids long. CDR1 SQVTM and CDR2 ANQGSEA come from the germline V gene. CDR3 DNA sequence: TGCAGCGTTGGGACTAGCGGGTCCTACAATAAGCAGTTCTTC. It encodes CSVGTSGSYNKQFF.

On this clonotype: A junction boundary mismatches the germline segment, possibly from a read error. The V call is TRBV5-6, the J call TRBJ2-3; no firm D call. This CDR3 is built from 14 residues. Germline CDR1 reads SGHDT; CDR2 reads YYEEEE. CDR3 amino acids: CASSLSGNTYTQYF. CDR3 sequence (DNA): TGTGCCAGCAGCTTGTCCGGTAACACATATACTCAGTATTTT.

About this clonotype itself: The CDR3 does not close with the conserved phenylalanine or tryptophan, likely indicating a read error. The V gene is TRBV5-1, the J gene TRBJ1-2; no reliable D call. The CDR3 contains 13 residues. Trimming cost V 4 bases and J 3 bases, with 10 bases left between them. Germline V CDR1 and CDR2: SGHRS, YFSETQ. The CDR3 nucleotides read TGCGCCAGCAGCGACACGGCGGACTATGGCTACACCATC. Amino acid sequence: CASSDTADYGYTI.

Note on this clonotype: The junction shows a germline mismatch at one end, possibly a read error. This chain connects TRBV11-2 to TRBJ1-4; TRBD1 agrees at 7 bases. The germline gives CDR1 SGHAT, CDR2 FQNNGV. The length of the CDR3 is 14 residues. The CDR3 nucleotides are TGTGACAGCAGCTTAGATCTTAGGGGGCTCAGGCTCTTTTTT. Its translation is CDSSLDLRGLRLFF.

This clonotype came up a few times. The chain links TRBV7-2 to TRBJ1-6, with 7 bases identical to TRBD1. The CDR3 length is 15 residues. Unmatched junction bases numbered 7, after V lost 5 bases and J lost 6 bases. Germline V lookup: CDR1 SGHTA, CDR2 FQGNSA. CDR3 DNA sequence: TGTGCCAGCAGCCCCCGGGACAGAGGTAATTCACCCCTCCACTTT. It yields the protein CASSPRDRGNSPLHF.

A note on this clonotype: Compared with germline, one end of the junction differs, possibly owing to a read error. The chain combines TRBV29-1 with TRBJ2-2; tentatively, D is TRBD1 or TRBD2 (6 bases each). The CDR3 loop spans 12 amino acids. The germline CDR1 and CDR2 sequences are SQVTM and ANQGSEA. The CDR3 loop is CSVPEGGGKLFF. The CDR3 region has the DNA TGCAGCGTGCCTGAGGGGGGCGGGAAGCTGTTTTTT.

With regard to this clonotype: Mismatch with germline at one junction end may stem from a read error. The chain links TRBV4-1 to TRBJ2-2; D might be TRBD1 (6 bases). The length of the CDR3 is 18 residues. Germline V gene sequence: CDR1 MGHRA, CDR2 YSYEKL. The CDR3 is CASSQPTRGVGDTGELFF. In nucleotides, the CDR3 is TGCGCTAGCAGCCAACCCACCCGAGGGGTCGGGGACACCGGGGAGCTGTTCTTT.

As regards this clonotype: An end of the junction does not agree with germline; a read error may underlie this. The rearrangement uses TRBV6-1 and TRBJ2-5; D might be TRBD1 (5 bases). The CDR3 length is 13 residues. Germline V CDR1 and CDR2: MNHNS, SASEGT. CDR3 sequence reads: CASGVRGAESQYF. CDR3 nucleotides: TGTGCCAGCGGTGTAAGGGGTGCTGAGAGCCAGTACTTC.

A remark on this clonotype: One end of the junction is discordant with germline, which a read error may explain. The J gene is TRBJ2-5, the V gene TRBV11-2; D is ambiguous. Germline V gene sequence: CDR1 SGHAT, CDR2 FQNNGV. The CDR3 totals 15 residues. The CDR3 DNA is TGTGACAGCAGCTCCCGGTCAGCCCCAGTGGTGACCCAGTACTTC. Translated, it gives CDSSSRSAPVVTQYF.

As concerns this clonotype: The conserved final phenylalanine or tryptophan is absent from the CDR3, which likely points to a read error. The rearrangement joins TRBV5-1 to TRBJ2-5; D is perhaps TRBD2 (6 bases). The CDR3 is 13 amino acids. Germline-derived CDR1 and CDR2 are SGHRS and YFSETQ. Here the CDR3 DNA reads TGCGCCGGCAGCTTGGGGGGCCAAGAGACCCAGTACCTC. It yields the protein CAGSLGGQETQYL.

Notes on this clonotype: The junction differs from germline at one of its ends, possibly a read error. The chain uses TRBV12-3 or TRBV12-4 and TRBJ2-7; D possibly uses TRBD1 or TRBD2 (6 bases each). The CDR3 loop spans 16 amino acids. Here the CDR3 DNA reads TGTGCCAGCACTTTAATGGGGGGCCTAAGACCCTACGAGCAGTATTTC. This sequence encodes CASTLMGGLRPYEQYF.